This T cell receptor beta chain originates from a study of blood T cell repertoires in COVID-19. This CDR3 is 12 amino acids long. Trimming pared 6 bases from V and 6 bases from J, leaving 9 bases between. The germline gives CDR1 MDHEN, CDR2 SYDVKM. In the original workflow: Nucleated cell number was recorded as an estimate derived from reference gene primer amplification. The table came from immunoSEQ multiplex PCR; TCRdb's copy has only in-frame clones and leaves some out. For V, J and clone size, that table is used; D and trimming come from the DNA. The table includes under 200,000 clones, approximately 80% detected once.

Sample: PBMCs or T cells enriched from blood (not recorded which). The receptor was isolated from a man in his forties or fifties who had recovered from COVID-19. The chain recombines TRBV28 with TRBJ1-5; D is ambiguous. CDR3 in DNA: TGTGCCAGCAGCCCATTAGCTCAGCCCCAGCATTTT. Protein: CASSPLAQPQHF. The full variable domain, its missing parts supplied by reference TRBV28 and TRBJ1-5, is DVKVTQSSRYLVKRTGEKVFLECVQDMDHENMFWYRQDPGLGLRLIYFSYDVKMKEKGDIPEGYSVSREKKERFSLILESASTNQTSMYLCASSPLAQPQHFGDGTRLSIL.